One and the same sample provided the 11 T cell receptor beta chains below, sequenced in a study of blood T cell repertoires in COVID-19. TCRdb's copy holds only in-frame clones and misses some; the assay was immunoSEQ multiplex PCR. The table shows about 240,000 clones, with approximately 83% occurring only once. The sample comprised peripheral blood. These receptors came from a man aged 25-45 years who had recovered from COVID-19.

The gene calls are TRBV28 and TRBJ1-5, with a possible D match to TRBD1 (5 bases). CDR1 and CDR2 (germline): MDHEN, SYDVKM. Trimming took off 6 bases at V and 3 bases at J, with 12 bases between the two ends. This CDR3 contains 14 residues. CDR3 DNA: TGTGCCAGCAGCCCGTGGGACTCCAATCAGCCCCAGCATTTT. As protein: CASSPWDSNQPQHF.

The genes are TRBV28 and TRBJ2-7; TRBD2 matches at 8 bases. Germline CDR1 is MDHEN and CDR2 is SYDVKM. The ends lost 4 bases at V and 0 bases at J; junction bases unmatched: 2. CDR3 length: 14 amino acids. The chain's CDR3 is CASSSRGGSYEQYV. The CDR3 DNA follows: TGTGCCAGCAGTTCCCGGGGGGGCTCCTACGAGCAGTACGTC.

This CDR3 reads CASSLDRAGVTEAFF. CDR3 coding DNA: TGTGCCAGCAGCTTAGACAGGGCAGGGGTTACTGAAGCTTTCTTT. The rearrangement uses TRBV7-9 and TRBJ1-1; TRBD1 might be the D (6 bases). This CDR3 comprises 15 residues. V lost 1 base, J lost 5 bases, and 14 bases lay in between. CDR1 and CDR2 from the germline V gene are SEHNR and FQNEAQ (reference sequence).

The genes are TRBV11-3 and TRBJ2-3, with D perhaps matching TRBD1 (5 bases). Germline lookup yields CDR1 SGHNT and CDR2 YENEEA. Trimming removed 4 bases from V and 7 bases from J, with 9 bases in between. The CDR3 is 12 residues long. The CDR3 reads CASSSDMYTQYF. The CDR3 coding sequence is TGTGCCAGCAGCTCGGACATGTATACGCAGTATTTT.

This chain uses TRBV29-1 with TRBJ2-7, with D tentatively TRBD1 (6 bases). Germline CDR1 is SQVTM and CDR2 is ANQGSEA. This CDR3 is 15 amino acids long. Trimming stripped 2 bases from V and 2 bases from J, with 16 bases between. In DNA form, the CDR3 reads TGCAGCGTTGAATCGCTTGGCAGGGGCCCCTACGAGCAGTACTTC. It translates to CSVESLGRGPYEQYF.

This clone has a handful of counts. The V gene is TRBV11-2, the J gene TRBJ2-5, with TRBD2 matching 10 bases. The CDR3 length is 16 residues. The germline V gene encodes CDR1 SGHAT and CDR2 FQNNGV. Germline trimming cut 2 bases from V and 4 bases from J; bases unmatched to any gene: 7. CDR3 sequence (DNA): TGTGCCAGCAGCTTATCTACTAGCGGGGTGGCAGAGACCCAGTACTTC. Residues: CASSLSTSGVAETQYF.

The chain has TRBV10-3 and TRBJ1-4; no definite D call. V lost 3 bases to trimming and J lost 4 bases, with 9 bases between them. CDR1 and CDR2 from the germline V gene are ENHRY and SYGVKD. CDR3 length: 14 residues. CDR3 region: CAISEEVSNEKLFF. Here the CDR3 DNA reads TGTGCCATCAGTGAAGAGGTCAGTAATGAAAAACTGTTTTTT.

This clone was counted a single time. V is TRBV2 and J is TRBJ1-5; 7 nucleotides match TRBD1. This CDR3 has 15 residues. Germline-derived CDR1 and CDR2 are SNHLY and FYNNEI. V lost 5 bases to trimming and J lost 4 bases; unmatched junction nucleotides: 8. The CDR3 protein is CASSKDRDRNQPQHF. As DNA, the CDR3 is TGTGCCAGCAGTAAGGACCGGGACAGAAATCAGCCCCAGCATTTT.

The rearrangement links TRBV11-2 to TRBJ1-2, with 8 bases that match TRBD1. Germline V gene data show CDR1 as SGHAT and CDR2 as FQNNGV. There are 14 residues in the CDR3. V lost 4 bases to trimming and J lost 4 bases; unmatched junction nucleotides: 5. CDR3 in amino acids: CASSSLQGGYGYTF. CDR3 DNA sequence: TGTGCCAGCAGCTCCCTACAGGGGGGCTATGGCTACACCTTC.

The chain links TRBV2 to TRBJ2-7, with a weak D call TRBD1 (5 bases). Germline CDR1 reads SNHLY; CDR2 reads FYNNEI. This CDR3 contains 11 residues. As DNA, the CDR3 is TGTGCCAGCAGTGAATACCAGACAGTGGACGTC. Its protein product is CASSEYQTVDV.

The V and J genes are TRBV10-3 and TRBJ1-6; 8 bases map to TRBD1. Germline CDR1 reads ENHRY; CDR2 reads SYGVKD. The CDR3 sequence is 14 residues long. With 6 bases clipped from V and 5 bases from J, the junction kept 3 bases outside the gene matches. CDR3 DNA: TGTGCCATCAGATCGACAGGGGATAATTCACCCCTCCACTTT. It encodes CAIRSTGDNSPLHF.